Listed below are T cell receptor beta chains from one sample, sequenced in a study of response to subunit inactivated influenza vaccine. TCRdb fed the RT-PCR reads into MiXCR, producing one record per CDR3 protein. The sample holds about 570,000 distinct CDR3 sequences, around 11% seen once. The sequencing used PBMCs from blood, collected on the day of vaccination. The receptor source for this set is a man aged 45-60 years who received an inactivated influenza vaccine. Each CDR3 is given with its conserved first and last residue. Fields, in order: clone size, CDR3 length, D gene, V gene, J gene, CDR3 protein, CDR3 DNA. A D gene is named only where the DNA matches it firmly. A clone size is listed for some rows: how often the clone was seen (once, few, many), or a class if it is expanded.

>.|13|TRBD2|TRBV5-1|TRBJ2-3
CASNRRGADTQYF
TGCGCCAGCAACAGACGGGGGGCAGATACGCAGTATTTT
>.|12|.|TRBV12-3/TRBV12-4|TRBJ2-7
CASSSRQRLKYF
TGTGCCAGCAGTTCCAGACAGAGACTAAAGTACTTC
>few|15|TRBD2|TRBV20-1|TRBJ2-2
CSARDGTTITGELFF
TGCAGTGCTAGAGACGGGACTACCATTACCGGGGAGCTGTTTTTT
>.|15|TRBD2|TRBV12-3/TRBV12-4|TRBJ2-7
CASTPGGISSYEQYF
TGTGCCAGCACCCCGGGAGGGATTAGCTCCTACGAGCAGTACTTC
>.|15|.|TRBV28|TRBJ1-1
CASSPRQALGAEAFF
TGTGCCAGCAGTCCCCGACAGGCCTTGGGGGCTGAAGCTTTCTTT
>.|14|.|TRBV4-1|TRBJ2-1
CASSSETDYNEQFF
TGCGCCAGCAGCTCAGAAACGGATTACAATGAGCAGTTCTTC
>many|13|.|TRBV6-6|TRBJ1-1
CASSHNSLAEAFF
TGTGCCAGCAGTCATAACAGTCTGGCTGAAGCTTTCTTT
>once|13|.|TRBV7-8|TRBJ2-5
CASSLASSGTQYF
TGTGCCAGCAGCTTAGCTAGCTCCGGGACCCAGTACTTC
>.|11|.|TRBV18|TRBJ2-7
CASGAVHEQYF
TGTGCCAGCGGGGCGGTCCACGAGCAGTACTTC
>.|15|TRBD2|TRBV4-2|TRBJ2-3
CASSQREALTDTQYF
TGTGCCAGCAGCCAACGGGAGGCCCTCACAGATACGCAGTATTTT
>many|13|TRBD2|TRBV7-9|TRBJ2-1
CASSTSRIAGEFF
TGTGCCAGCAGCACTAGTCGGATAGCGGGAGAGTTCTTC
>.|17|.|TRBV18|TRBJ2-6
CASSPVPTASGANVLTF
TGTGCCAGCTCACCCGTTCCGACAGCCTCTGGGGCCAACGTCCTGACTTTC
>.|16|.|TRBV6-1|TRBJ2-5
CASSEGQVILGETQYF
TGTGCCAGCAGTGAAGGACAGGTGATACTCGGAGAGACCCAGTACTTC
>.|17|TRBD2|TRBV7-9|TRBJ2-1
CASSPRLAGGPYNEQFF
TGTGCCAGCAGCCCCCGACTAGCGGGAGGGCCCTACAATGAGCAGTTCTTC
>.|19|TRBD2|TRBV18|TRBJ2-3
CASSPPLHGTSGSTDTQYF
TGTGCCAGCTCACCACCGCTCCACGGGACTAGCGGGAGCACAGATACGCAGTATTTT
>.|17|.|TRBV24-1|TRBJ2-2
CATSAGWGSSNTGELFF
TGTGCCACCAGTGCGGGATGGGGTAGCTCGAACACCGGGGAGCTGTTTTTT